The 26 T cell receptor beta chains below all came from one sample that was sequenced in a study of blood T cell repertoires in COVID-19. TCRdb's copy holds only in-frame clones and misses some; the assay was immunoSEQ multiplex PCR. The data contain approximately 75,000 clones, about 74% of them singletons. The sequenced sample consisted of peripheral blood. These receptors all stem from a human donor with acute or convalescent COVID-19. The donor label of this sample is uncertain.

Only one count was recorded for this clone. The chain uses TRBV6-5 and TRBJ2-1; no firm D call. V lost 10 bases and J lost 4, with 17 bases in between. Per the germline V gene, CDR1 is MNHEY and CDR2 is SVGAGI. This CDR3 contains 14 residues. CDR3 region: CAIPSAEFYNEQFF. The DNA of the CDR3 is TGTGCCATTCCGAGTGCGGAGTTTTACAATGAGCAGTTCTTC.

This clone turned up a few times. This chain joins TRBV30 and TRBJ2-7; D is possibly TRBD1 (5 bases). Germline CDR1 and CDR2: GTSNPN and SVGIG (reference sequence). CDR3 length: 14 amino acids. V was cut by 2 bases and J by 5 bases, with 16 bases left in between. The CDR3 sequence: CAWSLWEKGDEQYF. DNA for the CDR3: TGTGCCTGGAGTTTATGGGAAAAAGGGGACGAGCAGTACTTC.

The V gene is TRBV11-2, the J gene TRBJ2-1; 10 nucleotides match TRBD1. V was clipped by 3 bases and J by 6 bases; unmatched bases: 5. Germline loops: CDR1 SGHAT, CDR2 FQNNGV. The CDR3 runs to 15 residues. CDR3 in DNA: TGTGCCAGCAGCTTCCGGACAGGGGGAGGCAATGAGCAGTTCTTC. This codes for CASSFRTGGGNEQFF.

CDR3 in amino acids: CASSLGGQGGRNTIYF. CDR3 DNA: TGTGCCAGCAGCTTGGGAGGACAGGGTGGTAGAAACACCATATATTTT. V and J are TRBV5-5 and TRBJ1-3; 8 bases map to TRBD1. The V segment lost 0 bases and the J segment 5 bases; nucleotides outside the gene matches: 7. Germline V gene lookup returns CDR1 SGHKS and CDR2 YYEKEE (reference sequence). The CDR3 totals 16 residues.

The chain employs TRBV21-1 and TRBJ1-5. TRBV21-1 constitutes a pseudogene. CDR3 size: 15 residues. The CDR3: CATLFDPGSNQPQHF. CDR3 in DNA: TGTGCCACCCTCTTTGACCCCGGGAGCAATCAGCCCCAGCATTTT.

This clone was observed a few times. This chain uses TRBV28 with TRBJ1-1; TRBD1 matches 10 bases. With 7 bases clipped from V and 0 bases from J, the junction kept 11 bases outside the gene matches. Germline values: CDR1 MDHEN, CDR2 SYDVKM. The CDR3 is made up of 17 amino acids. The CDR3 region is CASITRDRGPMNTEAFF. The CDR3 nucleotides read TGTGCCAGCATCACGAGGGACAGGGGACCCATGAACACTGAAGCTTTCTTT.

The chain joins TRBV11-2 to TRBJ2-2; TRBD2 matches 10 bases. The CDR3 is 15 residues long. V trimming: 6 bases; J trimming: 4 bases; junction bases outside the gene matches: 5. Germline CDR1 and CDR2: SGHAT and FQNNGV. The CDR3 DNA reads as TGTGCCAGCAGGCGAGCGGGGGGGCGCACCGGGGAGCTGTTTTTT. Encoded protein: CASRRAGGRTGELFF.

A few counts support this clone. The CDR3 sequence: CASSLDGNTDTQYF. CDR3 DNA: TGTGCCAGCAGCTTAGACGGGAACACAGATACGCAGTATTTT. The gene calls are TRBV7-2 and TRBJ2-3; D may be TRBD2 (5 bases). Germline CDR1 is SGHTA and CDR2 is FQGNSA. The V and J ends lost 1 base and 2 bases respectively, with 7 bases between them. This CDR3 has 14 residues.

This clone came up a few times. The chain links TRBV6-1 to TRBJ1-6; D unclear. The ends were cut back, 2 bases at V and 9 bases at J, with 8 bases in the middle. Germline lookup yields CDR1 MNHNS and CDR2 SASEGT. The CDR3 loop spans 13 amino acids. This CDR3 reads CASSEMRGSPLHF. CDR3 in DNA: TGTGCCAGCAGTGAAATGAGAGGTTCACCCCTCCACTTT.

This clone was detected many times. The chain is built from TRBV6-6 and TRBJ1-5; D is unclear. This CDR3 is 13 amino acids long. In germline, CDR1 is MNHNY, CDR2 SVGAGI (reference sequence). Trimming stripped 9 bases from V and 0 bases from J, with 9 bases between. The CDR3 protein is CARGSPSNQPQHF. The CDR3 DNA reads as TGTGCCAGAGGTAGCCCTAGCAATCAGCCCCAGCATTTT.

The genes are TRBV7-2 and TRBJ2-1, with D perhaps TRBD2 (6 bases). The V and J ends lost 5 bases and 14 bases respectively, with 19 bases between them. Germline CDR1 SGHTA, CDR2 FQGNSA. The CDR3 spans 13 residues. CDR3 in amino acids: CASSPYGTSQKFF. The CDR3 DNA is TGTGCCAGCAGCCCATACGGAACTAGCCAAAAGTTCTTC.

Remarks on this clone: Other DNA sequences in this specimen translate into the identical CDR3. The genes are TRBV20-1 and TRBJ2-7; 7 bases fit TRBD1. This CDR3 has 11 residues. CDR1 and CDR2 from the germline V gene are DFQATT and SNEGSKA (reference sequence). Losses at the gene ends were 6 bases for V and 5 bases for J; bases not matched to a gene: 4. The CDR3 here is CSARTGDEQYF. The CDR3 bases are TGCAGTGCCCGTACAGGGGACGAGCAGTACTTC.

This chain joins TRBV6-5 and TRBJ1-2; 12 nucleotides match TRBD1. CDR1 and CDR2 from the germline V gene are MNHEY and SVGAGI. V lost 6 bases and J lost 4; bases outside the gene matches: 3. This CDR3 comprises 14 residues. CDR3 sequence: CASRGTGGSYGYTF. Here the CDR3 DNA reads TGTGCCAGCAGAGGGACAGGGGGCAGCTATGGCTACACCTTC.

This rearrangement joins TRBV19 to TRBJ2-1; 7 nucleotides align to TRBD1. J gave up 7 bases and V 1 base, and 7 bases lay outside the gene matches. Germline CDR1 reads LNHDA; CDR2 reads SQIVND (reference sequence). The CDR3 covers 15 residues. The DNA of the CDR3 is TGTGCCAGTAGTATAGGGACAGGTTGGTCAAATGAGCAGTTCTTC. It is translated as CASSIGTGWSNEQFF.

The chain uses TRBV6-1 and TRBJ1-4; 8 bases agree with TRBD1. This CDR3 comprises 14 residues. Per germline, CDR1 MNHNS and CDR2 SASEGT. V shed 1 base and J 10 bases; nucleotides not matched to a gene: 5. The chain's CDR3 is CASSEVRGRGKLFF. The CDR3 coding sequence is TGTGCCAGCAGTGAAGTCAGGGGGCGCGGAAAACTGTTTTTT.

CDR3 nucleotide sequence: TGTGCCAGCAGCTTAGCCGACACCGGGGGTGGCTACACCTTC. This encodes CASSLADTGGGYTF. J is TRBJ1-2 and V is TRBV7-9; D is possibly TRBD1 (5 bases). CDR1 and CDR2 (germline): SEHNR, FQNEAQ (reference sequence). The CDR3 runs to 14 residues. The V end lost 0 bases, the J end lost 7 bases, and 12 bases lay between the germline ends.

This clone was counted a single time. The genes are TRBV12-3 or TRBV12-4 and TRBJ2-3, with TRBD2 as a possible D gene (5 bases). This CDR3 has 13 amino acids. V lost 5 bases and J lost 4, with 10 bases in between. The CDR3 region has the DNA TGTGCCAGCAGTCCCGCCGGGGCAGATACGCAGTATTTT. It is translated as CASSPAGADTQYF.

The chain has TRBV5-5 and TRBJ1-1; TRBD1 might be the D (5 bases). CDR3 length: 15 residues. V was cut by 0 bases and J by 4 bases, with 13 bases left in between. Germline-derived CDR1 and CDR2 are SGHKS and YYEKEE (reference sequence). The CDR3 nucleotides are TGTGCCAGCAGCTTGGTAGGAGGGGTTGGCACTGAAGCTTTCTTT. Encoded protein: CASSLVGGVGTEAFF.

The gene calls are TRBV20-1 and TRBJ1-2; 9 bases agree with TRBD1. Unmatched junction bases numbered 6, after V lost 3 bases and J lost 4 bases. The germline V gene encodes CDR1 DFQATT and CDR2 SNEGSKA (reference sequence). The CDR3 extends over 14 amino acids. In DNA form, the CDR3 reads TGCAGTGCTAGTCCCACAGGGGGCGGCTATGGCTACACCTTC. Translating it yields CSASPTGGGYGYTF.

J is TRBJ1-1 and V is TRBV7-9; D is uncertain. Germline V CDR1 and CDR2: SEHNR, FQNEAQ (reference sequence). The CDR3 has 14 residues. Trimming removed 6 bases at V and 2 bases at J, with 13 bases between. CDR3 residues: CASSHRTGNTEAFF. The CDR3, as DNA: TGTGCCAGCAGTCACCGGACGGGAAACACTGAAGCTTTCTTT. Full variable domain (rest looked up from reference TRBV7-9 and TRBJ1-1): DTGVSQNPRHKITKRGQNVTFRCDPISEHNRLYWYRQTLGQGPEFLTYFQNEAQLEKSRLLSDRFSAERPKGSFSTLEIQRTEQGDSAMYLCASSHRTGNTEAFFGQGTRLTVV.

The rearrangement joins TRBV30 to TRBJ1-5, with 8 bases identical to TRBD1. The CDR3 has 14 amino acids. Germline trimming cut 4 bases from V and 11 bases from J; bases unmatched to any gene: 13. Germline V CDR1 and CDR2: GTSNPN, SVGIG (reference sequence). CDR3 bases: TGTGCCTGGAAAGAAGGGACAGGCCCCGGAGCCCAGCATTTT. Amino acid sequence: CAWKEGTGPGAQHF.

The chain combines TRBV10-3 with TRBJ1-1; D gene unclear. CDR1 and CDR2 from the germline V gene are ENHRY and SYGVKD. V was cut by 2 bases and J by 10 bases, with 8 bases left in between. CDR3 size: 11 residues. CDR3 sequence reads: CAISEQRGAFF. The CDR3 region has the DNA TGTGCCATCAGTGAGCAGCGGGGAGCTTTCTTT.

This clone was observed a few times. The rearrangement uses TRBV29-1 and TRBJ2-2, with a weak D call TRBD1 (6 bases). Trimming removed 4 bases at V and 6 bases at J, with 12 bases between. Per the germline V gene, CDR1 is SQVTM and CDR2 is ANQGSEA. The CDR3 covers 13 residues. The chain's CDR3 is CSVVQGSAGELFF. DNA of the CDR3: TGCAGCGTTGTACAGGGATCCGCCGGGGAGCTGTTTTTT.

CDR3: CASRGRKTGGDTEAFF. CDR3 bases: TGTGCCAGTAGAGGTAGGAAGACAGGTGGGGACACTGAAGCTTTCTTT. The chain employs TRBV19 and TRBJ1-1; maybe TRBD1 (6 bases). Germline CDR1 reads LNHDA; CDR2 reads SQIVND (reference sequence). V lost 6 bases to trimming and J lost 3 bases, with 20 bases between them. The length of the CDR3 is 16 residues.

The V call is TRBV5-5, the J call TRBJ2-1; TRBD2 matches 9 bases. The CDR3 covers 16 residues. V shed 3 bases, J shed 6 bases, and the junction held 10 bases outside the gene matches. Germline V gene data show CDR1 as SGHKS and CDR2 as YYEKEE (reference sequence). CDR3 region: CASSSFGGRASNEQFF. The DNA of the CDR3 is TGTGCCAGCAGCTCATTTGGCGGGAGGGCCTCCAATGAGCAGTTCTTC.

This chain connects TRBV4-1 to TRBJ2-2; a possible D gene is TRBD2 (5 bases). The ends were cut back, 4 bases at V and 1 base at J, with 10 bases in the middle. This CDR3 comprises 15 residues. Germline V lookup: CDR1 MGHRA, CDR2 YSYEKL. The CDR3 nucleotides read TGCGCCAGCAGCCTTTTACGGGGGAACACCGGGGAGCTGTTTTTT. This translates into CASSLLRGNTGELFF.